This T cell receptor beta chain was obtained from a study of early T cells in non-severe SARS-CoV-2 infection. Study information: Sequencing targeted bulk RNA from unsorted whole blood, leaving chains unpaired.

CDR3 length: 16 amino acids. J gave up 1 base and V 5 bases, and 9 bases lay outside the gene matches. The germline V gene has CDR1 SEHNR and CDR2 FQNEAQ (reference sequence). General study findings and limits: Private and CD4 specificities were missed by VDJdb matching, skewed to anti-spike CD8.

On this clonotype: Its antigen is undetermined.

Individual cDNA molecules were tagged with unique molecular identifiers. TCRdb ran MiXCR on the 5' RACE reads and lists one entry per CDR3 protein. The sample has under 60,000 distinct CDR3 sequences; around 10% are singletons. Here the sequenced sample was whole blood, taken at baseline. J is TRBJ1-1 and V is TRBV7-9, with 8 bases that match TRBD1. The receptor comes from an adult who was a healthcare worker with PCR-confirmed SARS-CoV-2 infection or an uninfected control (not recorded which). CDR3 region: CASSPQGALGNTEAFF. The DNA for the CDR3 is TGTGCCAGCAGCCCTCAGGGGGCGTTGGGGAACACTGAAGCTTTCTTT.